This TCR beta chain comes out of a study of cytomegalovirus exposure and HLA in healthy donors. There were likely unrecorded immune exposures, though donors were nominally healthy when sampled. Points on this clone: The antigen is undetermined.

In germline, CDR1 is SNHLY, CDR2 FYNNEI. Germline trimming cut 5 bases from V and 4 bases from J; bases unmatched to any gene: 10. This CDR3 contains 15 residues. Findings and caveats of the study: Earlier findings revealed that most TCR beta V segments proved productive either about 87% or about 30% of the time. It emerged from a later analysis that several of the most significant clusters appeared to be linked to common viral pathogens.

The PCR was carried out with 60 Vbeta primers and 13 Jbeta primers. This table comes from immunoSEQ multiplex PCR, and its TCRdb copy is limited to in-frame clones, with some not included. This sample carries around 180,000 clones, roughly four fifths of them seen once, and the ten largest clones take roughly 2.1%. Sequenced sample: PBMCs. The rearrangement links TRBV2 to TRBJ1-1, with 7 positions matching TRBD1. The sequence was collected from a woman aged 18-29 years in good health and CMV-seropositive. Written as DNA, the CDR3 is TGTGCCAGCAGTTCTGGGGTAACAGGGGCCACTGAAGCTTTCTTT. It codes for CASSSGVTGATEAFF.